Listed here are 5 T cell receptor beta chains from one sample, sequenced in a study of T cells in Graves' hyperthyroidism and ophthalmopathy. Amplification of TCR beta CDR3 regions was performed using RNA transcripts as template. Using the HTBI primer set, a first-round RT-PCR was run on the TCR CDR3. TCRdb re-analysed the multiplex PCR reads in MiXCR, keeping a single row per CDR3 protein. Of more than 150,000 distinct CDR3 sequences in the sample, 15% to 20% were seen once. The sequenced material came from blood. These receptors all stem from a woman aged 50 to 60 with Graves' hyperthyroidism.

Notes on this clonotype: This may be a read error: a much more frequent sequence differs by one nucleotide. CDR3 sequence: CSANTHRDTNTGELFF. The CDR3 DNA reads as TGCAGTGCTAATACTCACAGGGACACGAACACCGGGGAGCTGTTTTTT. The chain carries TRBV20-1 and TRBJ2-2; the D gene is possibly TRBD1 (6 bases). The germline V gene has CDR1 DFQATT and CDR2 SNEGSKA (reference sequence). The V and J ends lost 4 bases and 0 bases respectively, with 15 bases between them. CDR3 size: 16 residues.

In its sample, this clonotype was seen many times. The chain has TRBV28 and TRBJ2-4; D unresolved. Trimming removed 4 bases from V and 5 bases from J, with 12 bases in between. Germline CDR1 MDHEN, CDR2 SYDVKM. This CDR3 is built from 14 residues. CDR3 coding DNA: TGTGCCAGCAGTTCCGATCCTCTCGAAAACATTCAGTACTTC. Protein sequence: CASSSDPLENIQYF.

This clonotype occurred many times. The V call is TRBV12-3 or TRBV12-4, the J call TRBJ1-2, with D hard to call. With 2 bases removed from V and 4 bases from J, the gap between germline ends came to 14 bases. This CDR3 comprises 15 residues. The CDR3 region is CASSLSSSYGYGYTF. CDR3 bases: TGTGCCAGCAGTTTATCCTCCAGTTACGGCTATGGCTACACCTTC.

Points on this clonotype: This may be a read error: a much more frequent sequence differs by one nucleotide. The J gene is TRBJ2-2, the V gene TRBV15; D not certain. There are 14 residues in the CDR3. The germline CDR1 and CDR2 sequences are LNHNV and YYDKDF (reference sequence). Trimming took 0 bases from V and 3 from J, leaving 5 bases between them. Here the CDR3 DNA reads TGTGCCACCAGCAGAGATTTGCACACCGGGGAGCTGTTTTTT. It yields the protein CATSRDLHTGELFF.

This clonotype was seen a handful of times. This chain links TRBV4-1 with TRBJ1-2; D gene unclear. The CDR3 is 13 residues long. Germline CDR1 and CDR2: MGHRA and YSYEKL. V lost 0 bases, J lost 8 bases, and 10 bases lay in between. The DNA of the CDR3 is TGCGCCAGCAGCCAAGAAAATCTGTCCGGCTACACCTTC. Its translation: CASSQENLSGYTF.